This T cell receptor (beta chain) was sequenced in a study of neoadjuvant anti-PD-1 for oral cavity cancer. Whole-study context: Patients mostly received three to four biweekly nivolumab doses at 3 mg/kg before surgery.

This clone was seen a single time. Stated time point: after neoadjuvant nivolumab, at surgical resection. Trimming removed 6 bases from V and 8 bases from J; junction bases left unmatched: 15. Germline lookup yields CDR1 LNHDA and CDR2 SQIVND (reference sequence). The CDR3 is 16 amino acids. Most PBMC samples had 450 to 500 ng input DNA in six replicates. TCRdb's table, derived via immunoSEQ multiplex PCR, lists solely in-frame clones and lacks some. Among approximately 12,000 clones listed, 60% to 80% were seen once. The clonotype originates from a person aged 40-85 years with oral cavity squamous cell carcinoma. V usage is TRBV19 and J usage is TRBJ2-1, with TRBD1 identical over 8 bases. Sequencing was performed on PBMCs, taken after nivolumab (anti-PD-1) treatment. CDR3 nucleotides: TGTGCCAGTAGCCCGATTCGGACAGGGCGGGGCGATGAGCAGTTCTTC. This sequence encodes CASSPIRTGRGDEQFF.